The 19 T cell receptor beta chains presented below share a single source sample, sequenced in a study of beta chain features in type 1 diabetes. Study outcomes and limitations: When Type 1 diabetes patients were examined, their TCRB CDR3s proved moderately but significantly shorter in all four CD4+ subsets.

Their recognized antigens are unknown. cDNA synthesis used the whole RNA isolate, giving expressed TCRB sequences. The table came from immunoSEQ multiplex PCR; TCRdb's copy has only in-frame clones and leaves some out. The profile covers roughly 150,000 clones, with approximately 8.8% appearing a single time and 0.65% to 0.9% taken by the ten largest. The sample taken for sequencing was central memory CD4+ T cells from blood. Every receptor here comes from a young woman with type 1 diabetes.

This clone came up a few times. The chain couples TRBV30 to TRBJ2-5; D perhaps matches TRBD1 (6 bases). The CDR3 loop spans 13 amino acids. Germline V gives CDR1 GTSNPN, CDR2 SVGIG (reference sequence). V lost 0 bases and J 4 bases, leaving 9 bases between the germline ends. For the CDR3, the DNA is TGTGCCTGGAGTGTACAGGACAGAGAGACCCAGTACTTC. Its protein is CAWSVQDRETQYF.

This clone was seen only a few times. The rearrangement uses TRBV2 and TRBJ2-3, with a tentative D call TRBD1 (6 bases). The CDR3 is 12 residues long. Between the trimmed V and J ends, which lost 4 bases and 11 bases, there was a span of 13 bases. Germline V lookup: CDR1 SNHLY, CDR2 FYNNEI. CDR3 loop: CASSVQGVGQYF. CDR3 DNA sequence: TGTGCCAGCAGTGTACAGGGAGTGGGGCAGTATTTT.

This clone came up a few times. This chain joins TRBV2 and TRBJ1-2; no reliable D call. V was pared by 5 bases and J by 0 bases, with 13 bases between. CDR3 size: 15 residues. CDR1 is SNHLY and CDR2 is FYNNEI in the germline V gene. CDR3: CASSTTPSANYGYTF. The CDR3 DNA reads TGTGCCAGCAGTACCACACCTTCAGCTAACTATGGCTACACCTTC.

This clone was observed a handful of times. J is TRBJ2-1 and V is TRBV19; the match to TRBD2 covers 12 bases. Germline assignment: CDR1 LNHDA and CDR2 SQIVND (reference sequence). This CDR3 has 18 amino acids. Trimming at V came to 0 bases and at J to 8 bases, leaving 11 bases not matched to a gene. CDR3 in DNA: TGTGCCAGTAGTATAGATCAAGGGACTAGCGGGCCCTGGGATGAGCAGTTCTTC. This translates into CASSIDQGTSGPWDEQFF.

This clone was recorded a few times. V is TRBV7-2 and J is TRBJ1-2, with TRBD1 as a possible D gene (5 bases). The germline CDR1 and CDR2 sequences are SGHTA and FQGNSA. V was clipped by 7 bases and J by 4 bases, with 19 bases between them. The CDR3 has 15 amino acids. The CDR3 protein is CASITTTALGYGYTF. The CDR3 nucleotides read TGTGCCAGCATCACCACGACAGCCCTCGGCTATGGCTACACCTTC. Full variable domain (missing parts from reference TRBV7-2 and TRBJ1-2): GAGVSQSPSNKVTEKGKDVELRCDPISGHTALYWYRQSLGQGLEFLIYFQGNSAPDKSGLPSDRFSAERTGGSVSTLTIQRTQQEDSAVYLCASITTTALGYGYTFGSGTRLTVV.

The V gene is TRBV7-8, the J gene TRBJ1-1, with 7 positions matching TRBD1. Germline CDR1 reads SGHVS; CDR2 reads FQNEAQ. This CDR3 spans 14 amino acids. Trimming removed 5 bases from V and 7 bases from J; junction bases left unmatched: 10. This CDR3 reads CASSGYRDSYEAFF. The CDR3 DNA reads TGTGCCAGCAGCGGTTACCGGGACAGTTATGAAGCTTTCTTT.

The chain employs TRBV19 and TRBJ1-5, with D possibly matching TRBD1 (6 bases). Germline values: CDR1 LNHDA, CDR2 SQIVND (reference sequence). Trimming removed 1 base from V and 3 bases from J, with 13 bases in between. The CDR3 runs 16 residues. The CDR3 loop is CASSIGGGRSNQPQHF. The CDR3 DNA follows: TGTGCCAGTAGTATAGGTGGGGGCAGATCCAATCAGCCCCAGCATTTT.

This clone was seen a single time. The chain has TRBV2 and TRBJ2-5; D perhaps matches TRBD1 (6 bases). The CDR3 length is 13 residues. Germline CDR1 and CDR2: SNHLY and FYNNEI. V lost 5 bases and J lost 5, with 12 bases in between. CDR3 sequence: CASSPEGVETQYF. As DNA, the CDR3 is TGTGCCAGCAGTCCCGAGGGGGTGGAGACCCAGTACTTC.

V usage is TRBV4-1 and J usage is TRBJ2-3; tentatively, D is TRBD1 (5 bases). This CDR3 has 15 residues. Germline V gene lookup returns CDR1 MGHRA and CDR2 YSYEKL. V gave up 4 bases and J gave up 4 bases, with 15 bases separating them. The CDR3 region is CASSRDPEGADTQYF. The CDR3 DNA reads as TGCGCCAGCAGCCGAGACCCGGAAGGGGCAGATACGCAGTATTTT.

The sample holds a few counts of this clone. The chain recombines TRBV7-3 with TRBJ2-1; 8 bases map to TRBD2. The CDR3 length is 13 residues. Trimming at V came to 5 bases and at J to 13 bases, leaving 10 bases not matched to a gene. Looked up from germline, CDR1 is SGHTA and CDR2 is FQGTGA. Here the CDR3 DNA reads TGTGCCAGCAGCCCCGAAGACGGGAGGGGCCAGTTCTTC. It is translated as CASSPEDGRGQFF.

This clone was picked up a small number of times. The genes are TRBV7-2 and TRBJ2-1; 8 bases fit TRBD1. Germline V lookup: CDR1 SGHTA, CDR2 FQGNSA. The CDR3 runs 16 residues. After removal of 1 base from V and 3 bases from J, the junction contained 5 bases not matched to a gene. DNA for the CDR3: TGTGCCAGCAGCTTAGTGTCAGGGGGCGACTACAATGAGCAGTTCTTC. This codes for CASSLVSGGDYNEQFF.

The chain recombines TRBV6-5 with TRBJ2-5, with D possibly matching TRBD1 (6 bases). V was cut by 4 bases and J by 2 bases, with 8 bases left in between. The CDR3 consists of 13 residues. CDR1 is MNHEY and CDR2 is SVGAGI in the germline V gene. This CDR3 reads CASSWGQQETQYF. In DNA, the CDR3 is TGTGCCAGCAGTTGGGGGCAGCAAGAGACCCAGTACTTC.

This clone was detected only a few times. The rearrangement joins TRBV9 to TRBJ1-2; D is perhaps TRBD1 (6 bases). The ends were cut back, 0 bases at V and 2 bases at J, with 17 bases in the middle. The CDR3 runs 17 residues. The germline CDR1 and CDR2 sequences are SGDLS and YYNGEE. CDR3 loop: CASSVAPRGAGNYGYTF. As DNA, the CDR3 is TGTGCCAGCAGCGTAGCTCCCCGGGGGGCTGGGAACTATGGCTACACCTTC.

V gene TRBV15 combines with J gene TRBJ1-4; TRBD1 agrees at 8 bases. V shed 0 bases, J shed 7 bases, and the junction held 4 bases outside the gene matches. Germline V CDR1 and CDR2: LNHNV, YYDKDF (reference sequence). The CDR3 consists of 15 residues. CDR3 coding DNA: TGTGCCACCAGCAGAGAGGACAGGGAAATTGAAAAACTGTTTTTT. Protein product: CATSREDREIEKLFF. The variable domain in full, completed from reference TRBV15 and TRBJ1-4, reads DAMVIQNPRYQVTQFGKPVTLSCSQTLNHNVMYWYQQKSSQAPKLLFHYYDKDFNNEADTPDNFQSRRPNTSFCFLDIRSPGLGDTAMYLCATSREDREIEKLFFGSGTQLSVL.

This clone came up a few times. The gene calls are TRBV7-2 and TRBJ1-4; D may be TRBD1 (5 bases). The germline gives CDR1 SGHTA, CDR2 FQGNSA. Trimming shortened V by 2 bases and J by 11 bases, and 24 bases separated the two germline ends. The CDR3 totals 17 residues. In DNA form, the CDR3 reads TGTGCCAGCAGCTTAAGTGTAGGTGGGACCTTGAGCGGGAAACTGTTTTTT. It translates to CASSLSVGGTLSGKLFF.

This clone was seen a handful of times. The chain recombines TRBV28 with TRBJ1-1; D gene uncertain. V shed 0 bases and J shed 1 base, with 6 bases lying between them. The CDR3 has 14 residues. Germline V gene sequence: CDR1 MDHEN, CDR2 SYDVKM. The CDR3: CASSLWTTNTEAFF. The CDR3 bases are TGTGCCAGCAGTTTATGGACAACGAACACTGAAGCTTTCTTT. The full variable domain, rest sourced from reference TRBV28 and TRBJ1-1, is DVKVTQSSRYLVKRTGEKVFLECVQDMDHENMFWYRQDPGLGLRLIYFSYDVKMKEKGDIPEGYSVSREKKERFSLILESASTNQTSMYLCASSLWTTNTEAFFGQGTRLTVV.

This clone has a handful of counts. This rearrangement joins TRBV7-8 to TRBJ1-2; D might be TRBD1 (6 bases). This CDR3 comprises 12 residues. Trimming left V 2 bases short and J 7 bases short, with 8 bases between. Germline CDR1 is SGHVS and CDR2 is FQNEAQ. The CDR3 region has the DNA TGTGCCAGCAGCTTATACAGGGTTGGCTACACCTTC. It translates to CASSLYRVGYTF. Filled out from reference TRBV7-8 and TRBJ1-2, the complete variable domain reads GAGVSQSPRYKVAKRGQDVALRCDPISGHVSLFWYQQALGQGPEFLTYFQNEAQLDKSGLPSDRFFAERPEGSVSTLKIQRTQQEDSAVYLCASSLYRVGYTFGSGTRLTVV.

This clone was seen only a few times. The chain employs TRBV7-8 and TRBJ2-5, with 10 bases identical to TRBD1. Germline V CDR1 and CDR2: SGHVS, FQNEAQ. The J segment lost 9 bases and the V segment lost 5 bases, leaving 15 bases of the junction unmatched. The CDR3 extends over 16 amino acids. The CDR3 spells CASSAYRQGAGRPQYF. CDR3 DNA sequence: TGTGCCAGCAGCGCATACCGACAGGGGGCAGGACGGCCCCAGTACTTC.

V usage is TRBV9 and J usage is TRBJ2-2; TRBD2 matches 9 bases. Per the germline V gene, CDR1 is SGDLS and CDR2 is YYNGEE. The CDR3 sequence is 18 residues long. With 0 bases clipped from V and 8 bases from J, the junction kept 14 bases outside the gene matches. The CDR3 sequence: CASSVDPGTSPPAGELFF. In DNA form, the CDR3 reads TGTGCCAGCAGCGTAGACCCCGGGACTAGCCCTCCTGCGGGGGAGCTGTTTTTT.